This TCR beta chain is drawn from a study of PD-1 blockade in classical Hodgkin lymphoma. The study's findings and limits: Newly diagnosed patients had diversity similar to the baseline diversity of complete responders.

Details on this clone: Its antigen is not identified.

The method was immunoSEQ multiplex PCR; TCRdb's version includes in-frame clones alone and lacks a portion of them. The data show about 19,000 clones, with about 76% seen just once and about 18% held by the top ten. Each of the patients experienced relapse following autologous stem cell transplantation, and their brentuximab vedotin exposure differed. Germline V gene data show CDR1 as LGHNA and CDR2 as YNFKEQ. The CDR3 covers 17 residues. With 0 bases clipped from V and 4 bases from J, the junction kept 7 bases outside the gene matches. This specimen consisted of peripheral blood mononuclear cells (PBMCs), obtained before the second cycle of nivolumab. The receptor's source is a human donor with classical Hodgkin lymphoma. The chain employs TRBV4-2 and TRBJ2-1; 9 positions match TRBD2. The CDR3 loop reads CASSQDRGLAGYNEQFF. The CDR3 coding sequence is TGTGCCAGCAGCCAAGATCGAGGGCTAGCGGGATACAATGAGCAGTTCTTC.